Shown below are 14 T cell receptor beta chains from a single sample sequenced in a study of identical twins. A single record per CDR3 protein comes from TCRdb applying MiXCR to the 5' RACE reads. This table has some 710,000 distinct CDR3 sequences, 5.5% to 6.5% appearing once. Sample: naive T cells sorted from blood. Receptor source: a man aged 18 to 29 in good health.

The chain combines TRBV18 with TRBJ2-1; the match to TRBD2 covers 10 bases. In germline, CDR1 is KGHSH, CDR2 LQKENI. This CDR3 spans 17 amino acids. J gave up 3 bases and V 3 bases, and 8 bases lay outside the gene matches. DNA of the CDR3: TGTGCCAGCTCACCGAGCCTAGCGGGAGTATTCTACAATGAGCAGTTCTTC. Its translation is CASSPSLAGVFYNEQFF.

The V and J genes are TRBV28 and TRBJ2-3, with D possibly being TRBD1 (6 bases). Per germline, CDR1 MDHEN and CDR2 SYDVKM. V gave up 7 bases and J gave up 3 bases, with 14 bases separating them. The CDR3 is 14 residues long. Here the CDR3 reads CASTAGVGTDTQYF. In DNA form, the CDR3 reads TGTGCCAGCACGGCAGGGGTGGGTACAGATACGCAGTATTTT. Filled out from reference TRBV28 and TRBJ2-3, the complete variable domain reads DVKVTQSSRYLVKRTGEKVFLECVQDMDHENMFWYRQDPGLGLRLIYFSYDVKMKEKGDIPEGYSVSREKKERFSLILESASTNQTSMYLCASTAGVGTDTQYFGPGTRLTVL.

The chain carries TRBV30 and TRBJ1-3; D not certain. V lost 1 base and J 2 bases, leaving 15 bases between the germline ends. The germline CDR1 and CDR2 sequences are GTSNPN and SVGIG (reference sequence). The CDR3 runs 16 residues. The CDR3 spells CAWSGPGLVAGNTIYF. The CDR3 region has the DNA TGTGCCTGGAGTGGGCCCGGACTCGTTGCTGGAAACACCATATATTTT.

This clonotype has just a few counts. The chain has TRBV5-1 and TRBJ2-2; D gene ambiguous. CDR3 length equals 12 residues. Germline V gives CDR1 SGHRS, CDR2 YFSETQ. V lost 0 bases and J lost 11, with 8 bases in between. The CDR3 loop is CASSLDFRELFF. The CDR3 region has the DNA TGCGCCAGCAGCTTGGACTTCCGAGAGCTGTTTTTT.

Many counts were recorded for this clonotype. The chain joins TRBV5-1 to TRBJ2-1; TRBD2 might be the D (5 bases). Deletions cut 2 bases from V and 9 bases from J, with 6 bases between. The germline gives CDR1 SGHRS, CDR2 YFSETQ. The CDR3 spans 11 residues. The CDR3 DNA reads as TGCGCCAGCAGCTTCGGGGTTGAGCAGTTCTTC. This encodes CASSFGVEQFF.

This clonotype was detected only a few times. The gene calls are TRBV5-4 and TRBJ2-1; 12 positions match TRBD2. Looked up from germline, CDR1 is SGHNT and CDR2 is YYREEE (reference sequence). This CDR3 contains 16 residues. Trimming took 3 bases from V and 9 from J; bases not matched to a gene: 10. This chain's CDR3 is CASSSKRLAGVGEQFF. CDR3 in DNA: TGTGCCAGCAGCTCTAAAAGACTAGCGGGAGTAGGTGAGCAGTTCTTC.

The table lists this clonotype with a few counts. This chain links TRBV2 with TRBJ2-3, with 8 positions matching TRBD1. Germline V CDR1 and CDR2: SNHLY, FYNNEI. V was clipped by 8 bases and J by 4 bases; unmatched bases: 8. The CDR3 consists of 14 residues. CDR3 region: CASGSQGAADTQYF. The CDR3 DNA reads as TGTGCCAGCGGGAGCCAGGGGGCGGCAGATACGCAGTATTTT.

This clonotype showed up many times. This rearrangement joins TRBV11-2 to TRBJ2-5; D remains unclear. The CDR3 is 13 residues long. Germline lookup yields CDR1 SGHAT and CDR2 FQNNGV. Trimming pared 3 bases from V and 7 bases from J, leaving 12 bases between. The CDR3 spells CASSFPGLGTQYF. The CDR3 DNA follows: TGTGCCAGCAGCTTCCCAGGCTTGGGGACCCAGTACTTC.

This clonotype was seen more than once but under ten times. The chain carries TRBV7-9 and TRBJ2-7; D ambiguous. CDR1 SEHNR and CDR2 FQNEAQ come from the germline V gene (reference sequence). This CDR3 comprises 15 residues. The V gene lost 2 bases and the J gene lost 5 bases, with 16 bases spanning the gap. CDR3 in DNA: TGTGCCAGCAGCTTACGTTCCGGCACGTTCCACGAGCAGTACTTC. Translation: CASSLRSGTFHEQYF.

This clonotype appeared once. The rearrangement links TRBV28 to TRBJ2-6; D might be TRBD1 (5 bases). V was trimmed by 3 bases and J by 0 bases, leaving 12 bases between them. Per the germline V gene, CDR1 is MDHEN and CDR2 is SYDVKM. This CDR3 region has 17 residues. The CDR3 DNA sequence: TGTGCCAGCAGTTTCCCAGGGTTATGCTCTGGGGCCAACGTCCTGACTTTC. Amino acid sequence: CASSFPGLCSGANVLTF.

This clonotype was observed many times. The genes are TRBV15 and TRBJ2-5; 9 positions agree with TRBD2. The germline CDR1 and CDR2 sequences are LNHNV and YYDKDF (reference sequence). The CDR3 totals 15 residues. The trim removed 0 bases at V and 5 bases at J, leaving 4 bases unmatched. CDR3 residues: CATSREKGLAETQYF. In nucleotides, the CDR3 is TGTGCCACCAGCAGAGAGAAAGGACTAGCGGAGACCCAGTACTTC. Full variable domain (rest looked up from reference TRBV15 and TRBJ2-5): DAMVIQNPRYQVTQFGKPVTLSCSQTLNHNVMYWYQQKSSQAPKLLFHYYDKDFNNEADTPDNFQSRRPNTSFCFLDIRSPGLGDTAMYLCATSREKGLAETQYFGPGTRLLVL.

This clonotype has only a few counts. J is TRBJ2-5 and V is TRBV10-3, with 10 bases aligning to TRBD2. This CDR3 is 15 amino acids long. V dropped 5 bases and J dropped 2; count of bases not matched to a gene: 5. Per the germline V gene, CDR1 is ENHRY and CDR2 is SYGVKD. For the CDR3, the DNA is TGTGCCATCAGTATACTAGCGGGAAATCAAGAGACCCAGTACTTC. Its translation: CAISILAGNQETQYF.

This clonotype has a count of ten or more. The chain combines TRBV3-1 with TRBJ2-1; D remains unclear. Germline V gene data show CDR1 as LGHDT and CDR2 as YNNKEL (reference sequence). The V end lost 0 bases, the J end lost 0 bases, and 6 bases lay between the germline ends. The CDR3 sequence is 15 residues long. Here the CDR3 reads CASSQDPYSYNEQFF. The DNA for the CDR3 is TGTGCCAGCAGCCAAGACCCCTACTCCTACAATGAGCAGTTCTTC.

This clonotype was found a few times. The V call is TRBV27, the J call TRBJ2-7; D ambiguous. V shed 0 bases and J shed 3 bases, with 6 bases lying between them. Per germline, CDR1 MNHEY and CDR2 SMNVEV (reference sequence). The CDR3 has 13 amino acids. The CDR3 nucleotides read TGTGCCAGCAGTTTATCCGTTCTCTACGAGCAGTACGTC. Its protein is CASSLSVLYEQYV.